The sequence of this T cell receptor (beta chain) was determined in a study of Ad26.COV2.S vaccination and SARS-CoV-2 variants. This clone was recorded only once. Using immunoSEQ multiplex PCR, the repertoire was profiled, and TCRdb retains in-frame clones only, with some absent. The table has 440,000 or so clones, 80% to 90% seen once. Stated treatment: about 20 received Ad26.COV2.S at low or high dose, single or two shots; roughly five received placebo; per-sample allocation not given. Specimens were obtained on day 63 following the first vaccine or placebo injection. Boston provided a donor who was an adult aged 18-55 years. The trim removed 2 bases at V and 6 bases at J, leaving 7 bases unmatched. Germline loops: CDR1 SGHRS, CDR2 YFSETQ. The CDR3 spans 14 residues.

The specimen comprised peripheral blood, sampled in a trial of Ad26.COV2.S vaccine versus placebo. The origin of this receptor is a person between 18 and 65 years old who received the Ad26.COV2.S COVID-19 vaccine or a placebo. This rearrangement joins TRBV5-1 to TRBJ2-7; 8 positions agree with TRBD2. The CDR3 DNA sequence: TGCGCCAGCAGCTTAGTGGCGGGAGGCGTCGAGCAGTACTTC. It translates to CASSLVAGGVEQYF.